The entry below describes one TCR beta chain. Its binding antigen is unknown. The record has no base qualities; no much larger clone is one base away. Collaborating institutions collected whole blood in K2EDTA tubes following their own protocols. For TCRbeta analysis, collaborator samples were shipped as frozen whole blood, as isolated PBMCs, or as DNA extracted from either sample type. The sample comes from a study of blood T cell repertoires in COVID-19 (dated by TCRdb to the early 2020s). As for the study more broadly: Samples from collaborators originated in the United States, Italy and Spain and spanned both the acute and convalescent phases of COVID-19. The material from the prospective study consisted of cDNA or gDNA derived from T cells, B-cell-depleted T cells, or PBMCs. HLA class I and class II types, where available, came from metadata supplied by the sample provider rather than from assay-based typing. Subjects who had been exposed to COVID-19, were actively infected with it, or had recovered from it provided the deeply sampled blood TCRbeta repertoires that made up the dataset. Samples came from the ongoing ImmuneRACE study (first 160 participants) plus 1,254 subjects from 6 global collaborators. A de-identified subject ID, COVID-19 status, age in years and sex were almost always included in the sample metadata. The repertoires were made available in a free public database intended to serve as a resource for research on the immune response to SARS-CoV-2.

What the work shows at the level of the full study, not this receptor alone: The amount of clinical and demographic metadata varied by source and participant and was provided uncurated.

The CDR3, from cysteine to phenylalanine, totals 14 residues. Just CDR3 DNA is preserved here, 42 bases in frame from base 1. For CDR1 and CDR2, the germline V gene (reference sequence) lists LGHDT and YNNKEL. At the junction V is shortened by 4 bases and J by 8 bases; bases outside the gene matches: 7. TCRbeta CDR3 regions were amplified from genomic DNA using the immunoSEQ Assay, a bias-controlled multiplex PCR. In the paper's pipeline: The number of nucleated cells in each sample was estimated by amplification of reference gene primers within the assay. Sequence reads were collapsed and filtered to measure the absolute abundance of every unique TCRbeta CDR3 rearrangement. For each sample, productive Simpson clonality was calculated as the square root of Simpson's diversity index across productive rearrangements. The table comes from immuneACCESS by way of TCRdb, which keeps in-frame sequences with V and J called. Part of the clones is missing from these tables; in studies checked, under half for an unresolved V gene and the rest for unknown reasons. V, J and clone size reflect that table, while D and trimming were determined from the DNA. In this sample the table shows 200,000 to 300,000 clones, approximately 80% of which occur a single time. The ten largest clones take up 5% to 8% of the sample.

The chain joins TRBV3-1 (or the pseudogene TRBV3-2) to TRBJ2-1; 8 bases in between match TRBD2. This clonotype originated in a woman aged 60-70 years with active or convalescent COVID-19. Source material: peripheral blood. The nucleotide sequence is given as TGTGCCAGCAGCCTCGGACTAGCTGGGGATGAGCAGTTCTTC. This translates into CASSLGLAGDEQFF.